What follows describes a single T cell receptor beta chain. The antigen remains unidentified. The data stem from a study of OX40 agonist ivuxolimab in advanced cancers. On the study more broadly: Dose-escalation patients had hepatocellular carcinoma, melanoma, renal cell or head and neck cancer. A male proportion of about 80% was recorded, with mean age around 55 years and range roughly 23 to 90.

The CDR3 consists of 14 residues. The germline V gene encodes CDR1 SGHKS and CDR2 YYEKEE (reference sequence). Trimming took 2 bases from V and 4 from J, leaving 12 bases between them. Autoimmune disease history or systemic immunosuppression led to patient exclusion. Findings of the study overall: The study observed clonal expansion of CD4+ and CD8+ blood T cells by week 6 at 0.1 to 3.0 mg/kg.

Assay: immunoSEQ multiplex PCR; the TCRdb copy retains only in-frame clones and omits some. The sample lists about 110,000 clones; 91% were seen once. V gene TRBV5-5 combines with J gene TRBJ2-5; D is uncertain. Sequenced here: CD4+ or CD8+ T cells sorted from blood, sampled in a trial of the OX40 agonist ivuxolimab. The clonotype was recovered from an adult with an advanced solid tumor such as melanoma, head and neck, liver or kidney cancer. CDR3 amino acids: CASSLYDSRETQYF. The CDR3 coding sequence is TGTGCCAGCAGCTTATACGATAGTCGAGAGACCCAGTACTTC.